This TCR beta chain is from a study of cytomegalovirus exposure and HLA in healthy donors. Regarding the study as a whole: A later analysis found TCR association rates differed by HLA locus, highest for DRB1 and lowest for HLA-C. In an earlier analysis, about 87% or about 30%: the productive usage of most TCR beta V segments. Cytomegalovirus status, reportedly, was diagnosed with high specificity and sensitivity by the classifier.

The PCR had 60 Vbeta and 13 Jbeta primers. The assay was immunoSEQ multiplex PCR, and TCRdb's table has in-frame clones only and misses some. Of 150,000 to 200,000 clones in the sample, 60% to 80% were seen once. In germline, CDR1 is MNHNY, CDR2 SVGAGI (reference sequence). CDR3 length: 14 residues. V was pared by 4 bases and J by 0 bases, with 7 bases between. A note on this clone: Its antigen is unknown.

The V gene is TRBV6-6, the J gene TRBJ2-1; D is unclear. Material: PBMCs. The clonotype originates from a man in his forties in good health and CMV-seropositive. In DNA form, the CDR3 reads TGTGCCAGCAGTTCCCCGAGCTCCTACAATGAGCAGTTCTTC. Its protein product is CASSSPSSYNEQFF.